This T cell receptor (beta chain) was found in a study of cytomegalovirus exposure and HLA in healthy donors (dated by TCRdb to 2016 to 2017). With respect to the entire study: In an earlier analysis of under 750 of the donors, 250 to 350 Gb of sequence data and some 100 million unique TCR beta sequences from about 180 million T cells were reported. About five DR-DQ haplotypes were handled as single units for association and clustering because linkage in the cohort was strong. The study aimed to test whether cataloging public T cell receptors could reveal signatures of past pathogen exposure. Of the 300 to 400 genotyped donors, over 70% fell in the genetic ancestry cluster associated with self-reported Caucasian donors. In addition to the first cohort of about 650 subjects, a separate validation cohort of approximately 130 different subjects was used. In an earlier analysis of 500 to 650 of the donors, high-throughput TCR beta sequencing was used to judge whether each TCR beta V gene segment behaved as functional or pseudogenic. In the later analysis, no new phenotypic data were used to find candidate immune exposures; instead, reliance was placed on TCR beta sequences and their occurrence across donors. Genome-wide SNP genotypes for about 55% of the roughly 670 donors were used in a later genetic analysis, which treated that subset as a discovery cohort. Every repertoire in the discovery cohort had been generated on one and the same sequencing platform. High-throughput TCR immunosequencing, statistical association of individual TCRs with disease status, and machine learning were combined to predict cytomegalovirus infection status. Among 398 genotyped donors of the cohort, an average of approximately 250,000 unique TCR beta nucleotide sequences were sequenced per donor, roughly 20% of them non-productive. An early release covering 500 to 750 HLA-typed donors comprised 250 to 350 gigabases of sequencing data and tens of millions of unique TCR sequences. HLA typing covered class I and class II loci at four-digit resolution. Donor age, sex, ethnicity and CMV serostatus were compiled together with the repertoire data. Typing coverage differed by locus: A, B, C, DRB1 and DQB1 were typed in about 629-630 donors, DQA1 in about 510, DPA1 in nearly 610, and DPB1 in roughly 470. In a later analysis, previously published TCR beta repertoires from roughly 710 donors were re-analyzed and high-resolution HLA genotyping was added so that TCR occurrence patterns could be studied. The T cell repertoires of some 670 subjects were profiled by immunosequencing and related to cytomegalovirus serostatus. Summary of the overall study and its limitations: Some IMGT-functional V segments, including TRBV6-2 and TRBV6-3, could not be told apart with the 87-base-pair reads, so those segments were excluded. When HLA alleles, especially DR and DQ, strongly co-occurred, attributing TCR associations to individual alleles was difficult. According to the authors, the approach could potentially be generalized to other disease states and immunological phenotypes. The sequencing pipeline was judged likely to have produced a cluster of highly shared sequence variants as a technical artifact. A total of 150 to 200 TCR beta chains were listed by the study as associated with cytomegalovirus. A further reported finding was that TCR beta sequences accurately predicted the HLA-A and HLA-B alleles for most subjects in the first cohort. Sequencing depth was assumed to be roughly uniform across donors in the presence/absence analyses, though that assumption may not hold. While some public TCRs were present in many individuals, most TCR sequences turned up only very rarely across donors. The earlier analysis of about 600 of the donors excluded around 17 rarely observed V segments, including chromosome 9 orphons, because counts were too low. V-gene and J-gene trimming of TCR beta chains was associated with a missense DCLRE1C variant in a later genetic analysis, and the association was replicated in an independent cohort. Because some donors lacked HLA typing at each locus, the association tests relied only on the typed subset. In vitro tests confirmed that a few of the cytomegalovirus-associated TCR beta chains recognize cytomegalovirus antigens. Immune exposure information for the cohort was limited to CMV serostatus. Several of the top co-occurrence clusters appeared to be linked to parvovirus B19, influenza, CMV and Epstein-Barr virus, according to a later analysis. In a later analysis, some 17,000 TCR beta sequences were associated with specific HLA alleles at a false discovery rate of 0.05. In a later genetic analysis, fewer N-insertions in productive TCRs were reported among donors in an Asian-associated ancestry cluster than the roughly 700-donor mean. The classifier was reported to diagnose cytomegalovirus status with high specificity and sensitivity in both the original and validation cohorts. A later analysis found that HLA-associated TCR beta chains were more clonally expanded and had lower generation probabilities than equally common non-associated chains. A later analysis found that most CMV-associated TCR beta chains appeared HLA-restricted, with HLA associations seemingly driven largely by CMV exposure. Linkage disequilibrium might explain the correlated functional status among segregating V segments, but an unknown experimental factor could not be excluded. An earlier analysis of around 600 of the donors showed that most TCR beta V segments appeared in productive rearrangements either about 87% or about 30% of the time, which broadly matched IMGT annotations. In this cohort, only TCR beta chains were sequenced, and detectable features were limited by the absence of alpha or paired-chain data. In a later analysis, the rate of TCR association differed among HLA loci, with DRB1 alleles having the most associated TCRs and HLA-C alleles having the fewest.

Library prep was done by the immunoSEQ multiplex PCR assay. For the multiplex PCR, a mixture combining 60 forward primers for TCR Vbeta segments and 13 reverse primers for TCR Jbeta segments was used. Amplification of the CDR3 region of rearranged TCR beta genes was performed with a multiplex PCR assay on genomic DNA. Amplified TCR beta libraries were sequenced as 87-base-pair reads on the Illumina HiSeq System. Turning to the authors' computational methods: A later analysis counted about 80 million unique TCR beta chains across the 550 to 800 repertoires, and 10 million to 11 million of these chains were shared by at least two donors. Raw reads were error-corrected and collapsed into unique sequences by a nearest-neighbor algorithm in which closely related sequences were merged to remove PCR and sequencing errors. CDR3 sequences were aligned to IMGT reference sequences to assign V, D and J gene segments. For a sequence to be retained, a match of at least six nucleotides was required to both a V gene segment and a J gene segment. A rearrangement was called productive if the CDR3 had no stop codons and remained in frame with V and J, and every other rearrangement was called non-productive. Following IMGT convention, CDR3 was defined as the stretch from the second conserved V-encoded cysteine to the conserved J-encoded phenylalanine. Sequences without an unambiguous match to a single V gene segment were excluded from the earlier analysis of almost 600 of the donors. In an earlier analysis of approximately 610 of the donors, V segments were called functional above 56.7% productive rearrangements and were called segregating when the between-donor standard deviation exceeded 5%. To diagnose cytomegalovirus status from the catalog of TCR beta chain sequences, a statistical classification framework was built. In a later analysis, V and J genes were assigned by comparing TCR nucleotide sequences against IMGT/GENE-DB human TR gene sequences. Using the TCRdist pipeline, a later analysis assigned CDR3 sequences along with most-parsimonious VDJ recombination scenarios. A later analysis defined each TCR beta chain by its CDR3 amino acid sequence plus V-gene family, and excluded reads lacking a unique V-gene family. In a later analysis, a few hundred highly shared, low-generation-probability nucleotide sequences were removed to address suspected cross-contamination and a sequencing artifact. For each public chain, a later analysis derived a clonal expansion index from normalized ranks of inferred template counts within each repertoire. In a later analysis, generation probabilities were computed with a VDJ recombination model fitted to out-of-frame rearrangements, and the resulting probabilities were checked against IGoR. A later analysis scored TCR-TCR, TCR-HLA and TCR-CMV co-occurrence with hypergeometric tests, applying a repertoire-size bias correction to TCR pairs. A later analysis estimated false discovery rates by permuting HLA or CMV assignments 20 times. In a later analysis, co-occurring TCRs were grouped using DBSCAN, and TCRdist sequence similarity was added for clustering within HLA-allele-positive subsets. Co-occurrence clustering excluded repertoires with fewer than 30,000 or more than 120,000 public chains, plus five with anomalous nucleotide sharing. TCRdb retrieved this table from immuneACCESS and kept in-frame rearrangements only. Not all clones are present; in checked studies, unresolved V genes account for under half, and no reason is known for the remainder. That table supplies the V and J calls and clone size; D and trimming were determined from the DNA. The sample table lists 200,000 to 250,000 clones, roughly four fifths of them with a count of one. The ten largest account for less than 3.5% of the sample.

The germline V gene yields MNHNS for CDR1 and SASEGT for CDR2. The CDR3 sequence holds 15 residues, the cysteine and phenylalanine included. The only DNA kept is the CDR3, 45 bases in frame from the first base. V loses 2 bases, J loses 1 base, and the germline ends lie 12 bases apart. In total, approximately 690 healthy bone marrow donors made up the cohort. Cohort members were all nominally healthy when sampled, although unrecorded immune exposures were likely present. The donor was CMV seronegative and was included in the group of a few hundred seronegative cohort members. A peripheral blood sample was collected from each donor, and TCR beta sequencing was performed on peripheral blood mononuclear cells. Genomic DNA was extracted from the blood cell samples with the Qiagen DNeasy Blood Extraction Kit. Compared with the rest of its sample, this clone is medium-sized (0.01 to 0.1%). It lacks a known antigen. The input lacks base qualities; no much larger clone sits a single base away. Other DNA sequences of this sample code for an identical CDR3.

The chain is made from TRBV6-1 and TRBJ2-7; no D gene call is confident. The TCR was taken from a middle-aged woman in good health and CMV-seronegative. Sequencing was performed on PBMCs. For the CDR3, the sequence is CASSESVELSYEQYF. The nucleotide sequence is TGTGCCAGCAGTGAAAGTGTGGAGTTGTCCTACGAGCAGTACTTC.